One and the same sample provided the 23 T cell receptor beta chains below, sequenced in a study of lymphopenia after photon versus proton radiotherapy (dated by TCRdb to the late 2010s). Library preparation was by the immunoSEQ multiplex PCR assay. Here the immuneACCESS table is served through TCRdb, limited to in-frame sequences with V and J called. Missing clones are a known gap in these copies; in checked studies unresolved V genes cover under half, and the rest lacks a known reason. Counted in this sample were 68,000 or so clones; roughly 93% of them appeared once. Together, the top ten hold roughly 2.7% of the sample. The sample consisted of peripheral blood, taken from a patient treated with photon-based radiotherapy. These receptors all come from a woman in her seventies with pancreatic cancer.

The chain couples TRBV4-2 to TRBJ2-5; TRBD1 aligns across 7 bases. Germline V gene lookup returns CDR1 LGHNA and CDR2 YNFKEQ. This CDR3 has 16 amino acids. The ends lost 0 bases at V and 2 bases at J; junction bases unmatched: 6. The CDR3 DNA sequence: TGTGCCAGCAGCCAAGAAGGGACAGTTAAACAAGAGACCCAGTACTTC. This gives the protein CASSQEGTVKQETQYF.

This clone was observed a single time. V and J are TRBV15 and TRBJ2-3; the D gene is possibly TRBD2 (6 bases). This CDR3 comprises 15 residues. Germline V lookup: CDR1 LNHNV, CDR2 YYDKDF (reference sequence). The germline V and J ends were trimmed by 4 bases and 2 bases, with 13 bases remaining between them. The CDR3 here is CATSIGRDYTDTQYF. Written as DNA, the CDR3 is TGTGCCACCAGCATCGGGCGGGATTACACAGATACGCAGTATTTT.

The CDR3 sequence: CASSLKGANEKLFF. CDR3 nucleotide sequence: TGTGCCAGCAGTTTAAAGGGTGCCAATGAAAAACTGTTTTTT. This sequence joins TRBV27 and TRBJ1-4; D ambiguous. Germline V gene lookup returns CDR1 MNHEY and CDR2 SMNVEV (reference sequence). Trimming shortened V by 2 bases and J by 5 bases, and 9 bases separated the two germline ends. The CDR3 has 14 amino acids.

CDR3 nucleotides: TGTGCCAGCAACCGGAGAGGATATGGCTACACCTTC. This translates into CASNRRGYGYTF. The chain couples TRBV28 to TRBJ1-2; D is uncertain. Germline CDR1 is MDHEN and CDR2 is SYDVKM. The CDR3 spans 12 residues. V dropped 7 bases and J dropped 5 bases, with 11 bases sitting between them.

The chain carries TRBV6-6 and TRBJ2-7; D unclear. Germline V gives CDR1 MNHNY, CDR2 SVGAGI (reference sequence). The V end lost 5 bases, the J end lost 4 bases, and 9 bases lay between the germline ends. The CDR3 is 12 amino acids. The CDR3 DNA is TGTGCCAGCAGTCCCACCGCATACGAGCAGTACTTC. This translates into CASSPTAYEQYF.

This chain links TRBV7-6 with TRBJ2-7; 8 bases align to TRBD2. Germline V gives CDR1 SGHVS, CDR2 FNYEAQ. The CDR3 sequence is 15 residues long. V trimming: 1 base; J trimming: 6 bases; junction bases outside the gene matches: 8. CDR3 sequence: CASSLVGAGGGEQYF. The CDR3 DNA follows: TGTGCCAGCAGCTTAGTGGGGGCGGGAGGCGGCGAGCAGTACTTC.

J is TRBJ2-2 and V is TRBV6-5; 8 nucleotides match TRBD2. Germline loops: CDR1 MNHEY, CDR2 SVGAGI. The junction had 11 bases not matched to a gene; V was cut back by 2 bases and J by 9 bases. This CDR3 is 16 amino acids long. CDR3 residues: CASSYDPGTRDRELFF. Here the CDR3 DNA reads TGTGCCAGCAGTTACGACCCCGGGACTAGGGACCGGGAGCTGTTTTTT.

This chain links TRBV27 with TRBJ2-7, with D perhaps TRBD1 (6 bases). V lost 0 bases and J lost 7, with 13 bases in between. Germline lookup yields CDR1 MNHEY and CDR2 SMNVEV (reference sequence). The CDR3 has 14 amino acids. CDR3 sequence: CASSLSSGDDEQYF. DNA of the CDR3: TGTGCCAGCAGTTTATCATCAGGGGATGATGAGCAGTACTTC.

This chain joins TRBV6-5 and TRBJ2-1; D remains unclear. This CDR3 is built from 16 residues. Trimming removed 0 bases from V and 0 bases from J, with 9 bases in between. Germline V lookup: CDR1 MNHEY, CDR2 SVGAGI. The CDR3: CASSYSTGISYNEQFF. The CDR3 coding sequence is TGTGCCAGCAGTTACTCGACCGGCATCTCCTACAATGAGCAGTTCTTC.

The sample holds one count of this clone. The rearrangement links TRBV27 to TRBJ1-5; the D gene is possibly TRBD1 (5 bases). This CDR3 has 16 residues. The germline V and J ends were trimmed by 0 bases and 3 bases, with 12 bases remaining between them. From germline, CDR1 is MNHEY and CDR2 SMNVEV (reference sequence). CDR3 nucleotides: TGTGCCAGCAGTTTATCTGGGACGGAATACAATCAGCCCCAGCATTTT. It specifies CASSLSGTEYNQPQHF.

J is TRBJ1-4 and V is TRBV28, with D unclear. The germline V gene encodes CDR1 MDHEN and CDR2 SYDVKM. This CDR3 is 15 amino acids long. V was trimmed by 2 bases and J by 7 bases, leaving 14 bases between them. CDR3 amino acids: CASSLGGSAGEKLFF. CDR3 nucleotides: TGTGCCAGCAGTTTAGGAGGGTCTGCCGGTGAAAAACTGTTTTTT.

V is TRBV4-1 and J is TRBJ2-7, with TRBD1 matching 10 bases. Per germline, CDR1 MGHRA and CDR2 YSYEKL. V shed 3 bases, J shed 9 bases, and the junction held 14 bases outside the gene matches. CDR3 length equals 16 residues. The CDR3 sequence: CASSQLRGTGVFGQYF. CDR3 DNA sequence: TGCGCCAGCAGCCAGCTCCGAGGGACAGGGGTTTTCGGGCAGTACTTC.

The chain uses TRBV4-3 and TRBJ2-1; perhaps TRBD2 as D (5 bases). The germline CDR1 and CDR2 sequences are LGHNA and YSLEER. Trimming removed 0 bases from V and 4 bases from J, with 10 bases in between. The CDR3 loop spans 15 amino acids. The CDR3 loop reads CASSQDPGLYNEQFF. As DNA, the CDR3 is TGCGCCAGCAGCCAAGACCCGGGATTGTACAATGAGCAGTTCTTC.

This sequence joins TRBV7-9 and TRBJ2-1, with D possibly TRBD2 on 5 matching bases. Trimming left V 5 bases short and J 6 bases short, with 14 bases between. Germline CDR1 is SEHNR and CDR2 is FQNEAQ (reference sequence). CDR3 length: 14 residues. The CDR3 spells CASSIPPSINEQFF. The CDR3, as DNA: TGTGCCAGCAGCATACCTCCTAGCATCAATGAGCAGTTCTTC.

The chain is built from TRBV4-1 and TRBJ2-3; no definite D call. Germline V CDR1 and CDR2: MGHRA, YSYEKL. CDR3 size: 14 residues. V lost 4 bases and J lost 0, with 8 bases in between. CDR3 loop: CASSRTTSTDTQYF. The CDR3 nucleotides read TGCGCCAGCAGCCGAACCACTAGCACAGATACGCAGTATTTT.

This rearrangement joins TRBV5-4 to TRBJ2-1; TRBD1 agrees at 7 bases. Germline CDR1 is SGHNT and CDR2 is YYREEE (reference sequence). The CDR3 loop spans 15 amino acids. Trimming took 4 bases from V and 4 from J; bases not matched to a gene: 8. In DNA, the CDR3 is TGTGCCAGCAGCATGACAGGGTTGGGGTACAATGAGCAGTTCTTC. It specifies CASSMTGLGYNEQFF.

This clone has just one count. The rearrangement links TRBV7-3 to TRBJ1-1; TRBD1 is a possible D gene (6 bases). Germline CDR1 SGHTA, CDR2 FQGTGA. The CDR3 has 18 amino acids. The V and J ends lost 0 bases and 0 bases respectively, with 17 bases between them. The CDR3 protein is CASSLTGAPEGVNTEAFF. The CDR3 coding sequence is TGTGCCAGCAGCTTAACGGGGGCCCCGGAGGGCGTGAACACTGAAGCTTTCTTT.

This rearrangement joins TRBV30 to TRBJ2-2; 7 bases agree with TRBD2. Losses at the gene ends were 4 bases for V and 7 bases for J; bases not matched to a gene: 12. This CDR3 is built from 15 residues. The V gene's germline CDR1 is GTSNPN and CDR2 SVGIG (reference sequence). The CDR3 reads CAWTGLPTFSGELFF. CDR3 DNA: TGTGCCTGGACGGGACTACCTACTTTTAGCGGGGAGCTGTTTTTT.

The gene calls are TRBV5-1 and TRBJ2-1; 9 nucleotides align to TRBD2. The CDR3 contains 16 residues. CDR1 and CDR2 (germline): SGHRS, YFSETQ. V was clipped by 3 bases and J by 4 bases; unmatched bases: 8. This chain's CDR3 is CASSSGLALDYNEQFF. For the CDR3, the DNA is TGCGCCAGCAGCTCGGGACTAGCTTTGGATTACAATGAGCAGTTCTTC.

The J gene is TRBJ2-3, the V gene TRBV10-2; a weak D match, TRBD2 (5 bases). This CDR3 is 17 amino acids long. Between the trimmed V and J ends, which lost 1 base and 0 bases, there was a span of 14 bases. Germline V gene sequence: CDR1 WSHSY, CDR2 SAAADI. CDR3 residues: CASSEFASSSSTDTQYF. The CDR3 DNA reads TGCGCCAGCAGTGAGTTCGCTAGCAGTTCTAGCACAGATACGCAGTATTTT.

J is TRBJ1-5 and V is TRBV4-2; D remains unclear. The CDR3 extends over 16 amino acids. Per germline, CDR1 LGHNA and CDR2 YNFKEQ. The V and J ends lost 0 bases and 8 bases respectively, with 17 bases between them. CDR3 protein: CASSQESSPGREPQHF. The CDR3 region has the DNA TGTGCCAGCAGCCAAGAAAGCAGCCCGGGGAGGGAGCCCCAGCATTTT.

The chain uses TRBV2 and TRBJ1-3, with D perhaps matching TRBD1 (5 bases). From germline, CDR1 is SNHLY and CDR2 FYNNEI. The CDR3 consists of 14 residues. V shed 3 bases and J shed 0 bases, with 6 bases lying between them. The CDR3 DNA is TGTGCCAGCAGTGAGAGGGGCTCTGGAAACACCATATATTTT. It is translated as CASSERGSGNTIYF.

The V call is TRBV7-9, the J call TRBJ1-3; D perhaps matches TRBD1 (5 bases). Germline lookup yields CDR1 SEHNR and CDR2 FQNEAQ (reference sequence). The germline V and J ends were trimmed by 0 bases and 2 bases, with 14 bases remaining between them. This CDR3 is 17 amino acids long. The DNA of the CDR3 is TGTGCCAGCAGCTTAGCGCAGGACATAGGGACTGGAAACACCATATATTTT. Encoded protein: CASSLAQDIGTGNTIYF.